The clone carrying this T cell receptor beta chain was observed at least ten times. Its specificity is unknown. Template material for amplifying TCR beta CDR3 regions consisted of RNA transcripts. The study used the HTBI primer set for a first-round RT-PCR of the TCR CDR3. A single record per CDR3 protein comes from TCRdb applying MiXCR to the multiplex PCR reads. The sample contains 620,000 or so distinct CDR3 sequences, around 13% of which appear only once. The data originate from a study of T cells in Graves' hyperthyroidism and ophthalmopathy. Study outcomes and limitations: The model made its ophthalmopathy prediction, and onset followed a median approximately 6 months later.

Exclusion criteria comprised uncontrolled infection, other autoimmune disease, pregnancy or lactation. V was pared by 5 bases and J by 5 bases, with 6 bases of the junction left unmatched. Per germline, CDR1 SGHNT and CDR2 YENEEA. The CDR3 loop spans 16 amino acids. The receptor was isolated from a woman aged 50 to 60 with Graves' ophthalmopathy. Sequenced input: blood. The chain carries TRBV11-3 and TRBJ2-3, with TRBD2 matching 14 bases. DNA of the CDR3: TGTGCCAGCAGCCCCCGGACTAGCGGGAGGATAGATACGCAGTATTTT. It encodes CASSPRTSGRIDTQYF.